The clone carrying this T cell receptor (beta chain) was detected only once. These data are taken from a study of cytomegalovirus exposure and HLA in healthy donors. Using immunoSEQ multiplex PCR, the repertoire was profiled, and TCRdb retains in-frame clones only, with some absent. The data contain 150,000 to 200,000 clones, 70% to 85% of them singletons. This TCR was recovered from a woman aged 25 to 39 in good health and CMV-seropositive. What was sequenced was PBMCs.

The CDR3 nucleotides read TGTGCCAGTAGTACGCGGGAGACGCCTTCCTACAATGAGCAGTTCTTC. As protein: CASSTRETPSYNEQFF. The chain is built from TRBV19 and TRBJ2-1; 7 bases are a match to TRBD2. The CDR3 contains 16 residues. J lost 1 base, V lost 4 bases, and 7 bases had no gene match. Germline values: CDR1 LNHDA, CDR2 SQIVND (reference sequence).